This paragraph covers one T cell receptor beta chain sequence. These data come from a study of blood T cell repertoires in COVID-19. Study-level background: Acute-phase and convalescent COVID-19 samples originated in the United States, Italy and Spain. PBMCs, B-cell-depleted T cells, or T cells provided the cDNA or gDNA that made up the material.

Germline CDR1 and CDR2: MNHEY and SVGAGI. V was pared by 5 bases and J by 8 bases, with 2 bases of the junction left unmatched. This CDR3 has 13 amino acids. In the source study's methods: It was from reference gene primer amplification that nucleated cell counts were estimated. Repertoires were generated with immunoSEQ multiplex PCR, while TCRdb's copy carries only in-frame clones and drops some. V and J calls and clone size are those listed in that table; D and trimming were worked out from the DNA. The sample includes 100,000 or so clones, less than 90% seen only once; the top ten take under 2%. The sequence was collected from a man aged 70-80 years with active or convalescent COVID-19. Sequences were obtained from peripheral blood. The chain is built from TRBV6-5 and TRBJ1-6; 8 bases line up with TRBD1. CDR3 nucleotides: TGTGCCAGCAGTCAGGGGGCATATTCACCCCTCCACTTT. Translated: CASSQGAYSPLHF.